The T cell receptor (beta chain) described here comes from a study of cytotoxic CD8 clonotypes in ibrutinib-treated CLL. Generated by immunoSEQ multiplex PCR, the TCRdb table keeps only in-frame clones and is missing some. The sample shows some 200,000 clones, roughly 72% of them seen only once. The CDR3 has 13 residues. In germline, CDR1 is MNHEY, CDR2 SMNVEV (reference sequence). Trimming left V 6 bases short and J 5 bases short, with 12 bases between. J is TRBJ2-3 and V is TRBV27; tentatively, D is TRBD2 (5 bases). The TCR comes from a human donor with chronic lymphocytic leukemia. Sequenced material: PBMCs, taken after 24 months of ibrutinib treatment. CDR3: CASSPWAGDTQYF. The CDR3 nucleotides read TGTGCCAGCAGCCCCTGGGCGGGAGATACGCAGTATTTT.